This TCR beta chain was sequenced for a study of shared clonotypes between healthy human individuals. Some clones are missing from TCRdb's copy, which holds only in-frame ones; the method was immunoSEQ multiplex PCR. The sample has fewer than 400,000 clones, 74% seen once. This CDR3 comprises 12 residues. Trimming cost V 6 bases and J 6 bases; bases outside gene matches: 4. CDR1 MNHNY and CDR2 SVGAGI come from the germline V gene (reference sequence). Sample: memory CD4+ T cells sorted from blood. This sample's subset: CD45RA-negative fraction. This clonotype was obtained from a man between 25 and 39 years old in good health. The chain uses TRBV6-6 and TRBJ2-7; 8 bases fit TRBD2. CDR3 DNA sequence: TGTGCCAGCAGCACCACTAGCGGCGAGCAGTACTTC. Amino acid sequence: CASSTTSGEQYF.